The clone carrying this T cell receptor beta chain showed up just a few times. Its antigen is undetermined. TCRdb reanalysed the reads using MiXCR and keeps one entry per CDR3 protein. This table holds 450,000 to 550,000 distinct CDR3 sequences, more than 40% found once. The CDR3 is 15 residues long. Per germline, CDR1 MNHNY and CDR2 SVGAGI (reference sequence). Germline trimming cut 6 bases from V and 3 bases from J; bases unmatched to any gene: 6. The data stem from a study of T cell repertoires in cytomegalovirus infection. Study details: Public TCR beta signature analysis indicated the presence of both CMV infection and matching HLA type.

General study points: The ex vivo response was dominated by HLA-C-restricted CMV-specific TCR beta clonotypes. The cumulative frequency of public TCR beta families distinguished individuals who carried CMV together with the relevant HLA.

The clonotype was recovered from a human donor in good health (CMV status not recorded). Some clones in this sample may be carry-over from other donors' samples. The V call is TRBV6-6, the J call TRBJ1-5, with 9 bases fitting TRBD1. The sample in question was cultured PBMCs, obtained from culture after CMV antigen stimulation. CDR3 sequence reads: CASSRQGVFNQPQHF. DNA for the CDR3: TGTGCCAGCAGCCGACAGGGGGTCTTCAATCAGCCCCAGCATTTT.